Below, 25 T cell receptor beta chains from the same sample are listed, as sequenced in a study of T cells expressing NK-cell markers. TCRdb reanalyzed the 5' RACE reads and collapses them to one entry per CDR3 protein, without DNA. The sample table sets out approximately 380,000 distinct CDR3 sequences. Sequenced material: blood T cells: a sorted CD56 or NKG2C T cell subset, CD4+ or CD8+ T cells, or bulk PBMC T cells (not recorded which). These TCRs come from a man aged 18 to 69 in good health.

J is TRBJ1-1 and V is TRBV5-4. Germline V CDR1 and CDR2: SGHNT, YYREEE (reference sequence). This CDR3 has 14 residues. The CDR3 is CASSSWAGGTEAFF.

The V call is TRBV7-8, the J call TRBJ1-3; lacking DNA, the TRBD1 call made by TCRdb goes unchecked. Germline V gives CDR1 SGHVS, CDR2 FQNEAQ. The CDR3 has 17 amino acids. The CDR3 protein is CASTSGNSLTSGNTIYF.

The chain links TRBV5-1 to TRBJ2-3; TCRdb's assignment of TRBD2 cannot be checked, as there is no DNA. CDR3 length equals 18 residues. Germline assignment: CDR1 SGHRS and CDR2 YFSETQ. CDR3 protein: CASRDKGALAPSTDTQYF.

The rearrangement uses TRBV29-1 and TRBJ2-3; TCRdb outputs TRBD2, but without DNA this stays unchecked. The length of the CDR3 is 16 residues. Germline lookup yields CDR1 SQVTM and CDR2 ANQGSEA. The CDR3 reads CSAHGGPGHPTDTQYF.

This chain's CDR3 is CAISGSGTGGRSTDTQYF. The chain uses TRBV10-3 and TRBJ2-3; no DNA is available, so the TRBD1 call from TCRdb remains unchecked. CDR1 and CDR2 from the germline V gene are ENHRY and SYGVKD. The CDR3 runs 18 residues.

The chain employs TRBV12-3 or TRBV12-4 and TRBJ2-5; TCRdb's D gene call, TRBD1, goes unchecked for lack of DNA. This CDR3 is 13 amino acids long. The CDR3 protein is CASSRTGAETQYF.

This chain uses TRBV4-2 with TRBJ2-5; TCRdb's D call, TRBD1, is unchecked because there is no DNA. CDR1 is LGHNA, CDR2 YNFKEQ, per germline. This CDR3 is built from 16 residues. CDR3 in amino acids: CASSQGLGGAKETQYF.

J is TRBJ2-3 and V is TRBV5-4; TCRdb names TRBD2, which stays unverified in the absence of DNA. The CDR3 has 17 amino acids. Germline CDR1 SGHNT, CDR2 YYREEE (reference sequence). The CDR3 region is CASYIFTGTSYPDTQYF.

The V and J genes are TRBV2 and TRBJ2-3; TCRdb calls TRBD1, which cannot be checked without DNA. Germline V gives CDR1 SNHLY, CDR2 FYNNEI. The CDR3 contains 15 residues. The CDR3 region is CARTPGQGAVDTQYF.

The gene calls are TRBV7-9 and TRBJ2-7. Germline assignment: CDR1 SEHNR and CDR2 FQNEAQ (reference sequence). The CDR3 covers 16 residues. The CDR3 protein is CASSLIPRGSSYEQYF.

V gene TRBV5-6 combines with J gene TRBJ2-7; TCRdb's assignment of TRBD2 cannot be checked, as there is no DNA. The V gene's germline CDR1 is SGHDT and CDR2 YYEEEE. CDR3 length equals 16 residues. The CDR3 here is CASSLLSGGSSYEQYF.

The chain's CDR3 is CASSKGWGPRFTEQYF. The chain carries TRBV9 and TRBJ2-7; checking the TCRdb D call of TRBD1 is not possible without DNA. CDR3 size: 16 residues. CDR1 is SGDLS, CDR2 YYNGEE, per germline.

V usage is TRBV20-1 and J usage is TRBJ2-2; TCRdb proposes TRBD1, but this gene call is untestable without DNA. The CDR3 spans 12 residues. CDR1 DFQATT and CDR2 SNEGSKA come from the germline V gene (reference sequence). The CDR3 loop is CSGEQDTGELFF.

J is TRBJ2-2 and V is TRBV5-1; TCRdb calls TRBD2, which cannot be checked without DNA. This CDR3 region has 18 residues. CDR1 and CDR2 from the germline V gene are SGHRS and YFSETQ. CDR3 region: CASSIRTSGGTGTGELFF.

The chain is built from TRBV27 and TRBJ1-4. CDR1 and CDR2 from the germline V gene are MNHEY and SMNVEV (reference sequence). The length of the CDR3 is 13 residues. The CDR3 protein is CASSSGGGGKLFF. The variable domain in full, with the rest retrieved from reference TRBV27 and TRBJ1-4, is EAQVTQNPRYLITVTGKKLTVTCSQNMNHEYMSWYRQDPGLGLRQIYYSMNVEVTDKGDVPEGYKVSRKEKRNFPLILESPSPNQTSLYFCASSSGGGGKLFFGSGTQLSVL.

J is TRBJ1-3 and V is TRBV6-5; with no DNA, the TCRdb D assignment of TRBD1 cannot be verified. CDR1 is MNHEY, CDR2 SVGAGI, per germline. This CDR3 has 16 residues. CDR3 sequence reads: CASSYSVPGSGNTIYF.

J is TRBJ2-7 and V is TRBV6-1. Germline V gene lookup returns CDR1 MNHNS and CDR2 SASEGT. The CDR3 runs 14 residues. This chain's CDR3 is CASRTAQISYEQYF.

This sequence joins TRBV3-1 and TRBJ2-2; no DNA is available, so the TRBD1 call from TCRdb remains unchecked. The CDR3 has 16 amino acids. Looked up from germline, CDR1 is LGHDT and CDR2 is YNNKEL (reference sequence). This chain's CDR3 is CASSLAHGGETGELFF.

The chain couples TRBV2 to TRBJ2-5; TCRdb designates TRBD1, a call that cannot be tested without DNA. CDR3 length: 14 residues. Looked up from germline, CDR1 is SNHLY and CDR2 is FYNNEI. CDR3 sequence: CASRAGTGTETQYF.

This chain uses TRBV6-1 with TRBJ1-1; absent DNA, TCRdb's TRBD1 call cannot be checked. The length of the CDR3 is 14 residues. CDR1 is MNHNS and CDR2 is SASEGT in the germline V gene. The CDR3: CATGAGQGFSEAFF.

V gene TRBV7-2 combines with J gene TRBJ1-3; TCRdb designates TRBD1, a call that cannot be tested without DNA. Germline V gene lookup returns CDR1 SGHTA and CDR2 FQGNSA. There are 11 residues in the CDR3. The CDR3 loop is CASSFSGQLYF.

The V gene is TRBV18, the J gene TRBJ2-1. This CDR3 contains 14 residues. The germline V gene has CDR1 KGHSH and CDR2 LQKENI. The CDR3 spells CASSPPTAYNEQFF.

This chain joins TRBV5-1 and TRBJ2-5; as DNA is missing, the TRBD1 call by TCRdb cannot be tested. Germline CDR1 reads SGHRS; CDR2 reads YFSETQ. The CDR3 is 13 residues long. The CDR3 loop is CASTMTVSETQYF.

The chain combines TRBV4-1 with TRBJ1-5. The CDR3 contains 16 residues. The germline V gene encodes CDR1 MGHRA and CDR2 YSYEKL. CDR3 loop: CASSQELGGSNQPQHF.

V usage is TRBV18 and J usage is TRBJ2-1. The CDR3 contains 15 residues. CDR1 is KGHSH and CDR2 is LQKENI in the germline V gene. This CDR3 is CASSPVKSRLSEQFF.